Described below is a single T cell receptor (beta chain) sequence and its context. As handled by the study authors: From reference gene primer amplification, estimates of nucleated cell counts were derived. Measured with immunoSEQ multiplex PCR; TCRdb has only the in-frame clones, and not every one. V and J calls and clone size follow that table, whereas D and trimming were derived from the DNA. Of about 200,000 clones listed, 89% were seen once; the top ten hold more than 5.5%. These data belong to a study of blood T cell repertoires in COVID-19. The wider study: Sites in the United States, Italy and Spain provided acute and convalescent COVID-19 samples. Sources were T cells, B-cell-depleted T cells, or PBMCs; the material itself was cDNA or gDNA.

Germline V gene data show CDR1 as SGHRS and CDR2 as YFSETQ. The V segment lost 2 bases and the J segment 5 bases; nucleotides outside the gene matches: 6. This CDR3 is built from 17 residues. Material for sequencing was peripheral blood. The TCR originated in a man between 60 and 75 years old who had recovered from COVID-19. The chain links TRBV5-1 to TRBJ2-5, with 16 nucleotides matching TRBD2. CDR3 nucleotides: TGCGCCAGCAGCTTCGGGACTAGCGGGGGGGCCGGGGAGACCCAGTACTTC. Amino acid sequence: CASSFGTSGGAGETQYF.